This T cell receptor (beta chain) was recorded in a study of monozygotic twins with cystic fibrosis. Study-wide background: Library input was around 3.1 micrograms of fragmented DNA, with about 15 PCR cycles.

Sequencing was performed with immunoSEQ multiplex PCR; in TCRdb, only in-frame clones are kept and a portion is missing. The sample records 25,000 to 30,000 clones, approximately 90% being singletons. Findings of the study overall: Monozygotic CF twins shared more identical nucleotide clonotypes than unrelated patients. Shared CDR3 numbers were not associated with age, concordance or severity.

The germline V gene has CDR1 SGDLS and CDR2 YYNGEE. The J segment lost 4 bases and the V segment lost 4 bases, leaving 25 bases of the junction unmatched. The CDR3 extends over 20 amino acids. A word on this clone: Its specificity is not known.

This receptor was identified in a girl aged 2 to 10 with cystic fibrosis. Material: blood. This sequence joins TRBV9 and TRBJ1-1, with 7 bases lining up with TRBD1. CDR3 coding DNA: TGTGCCAGCAGCCCCCGACAGGGTGGGGGGGGGTTTGTATCGGGCACTGAAGCTTTCTTT. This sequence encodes CASSPRQGGGGFVSGTEAFF.